One and the same sample provided the 5 T cell receptor beta chains below, sequenced in a study of tumor-infiltrating lymphocytes in localized non-small cell lung cancer. Using immunoSEQ multiplex PCR, the repertoire was profiled, and TCRdb retains in-frame clones only, with some absent. Altogether about 11,000 clones are present, approximately 86% being singletons, with the ten largest covering 7.8%. Source material: uninvolved lung tissue not adjacent to the tumor. These receptors originate from a human donor with non-small cell lung cancer.

Here the CDR3 reads CASSLGLGMSYNEQFF. The CDR3 nucleotides read TGTGCCAGCAGCTTGGGGCTCGGTATGTCCTACAATGAGCAGTTCTTC. The rearrangement links TRBV5-6 to TRBJ2-1; D is unclear. Germline CDR1 reads SGHDT; CDR2 reads YYEEEE. This CDR3 has 16 residues. Trimming left V 0 bases short and J 1 base short, with 11 bases between.

V and J are TRBV10-2 and TRBJ2-3, with a possible D match to TRBD2 (6 bases). The germline V and J ends were trimmed by 6 bases and 7 bases, with 8 bases remaining between them. The CDR3 consists of 11 residues. Germline assignment: CDR1 WSHSY and CDR2 SAAADI. In DNA form, the CDR3 reads TGCGCCAGCAGGGGCGGGAATACGCAGTATTTT. It is translated as CASRGGNTQYF.

V is TRBV10-2 and J is TRBJ1-6; D not resolved. This CDR3 has 15 amino acids. Germline V CDR1 and CDR2: WSHSY, SAAADI. Trimming removed 5 bases from V and 2 bases from J, with 10 bases in between. The CDR3 bases are TGCGCCAGCAGTTACGGGGTTGCCTATAATTCACCCCTCCACTTT. Its protein is CASSYGVAYNSPLHF.

The J gene is TRBJ1-4, the V gene TRBV29-1; 8 nucleotides agree with TRBD1. V lost 7 bases, J lost 3 bases, and 7 bases stayed unmatched. There are 14 residues in the CDR3. Germline CDR1 reads SQVTM; CDR2 reads ANQGSEA. Here the CDR3 DNA reads TGCAGCGCTGGGGCGACAGGGGCTAATGAAAAACTGTTTTTT. This sequence encodes CSAGATGANEKLFF.

The J gene is TRBJ2-7, the V gene TRBV27, with 10 positions matching TRBD1. The CDR3 has 14 amino acids. Unmatched junction bases numbered 7, after V lost 4 bases and J lost 7 bases. From germline, CDR1 is MNHEY and CDR2 SMNVEV (reference sequence). Written as DNA, the CDR3 is TGTGCCAGCAGTTCTATAGACAGGGGGCATGAGCAGTACTTC. Translated, it gives CASSSIDRGHEQYF.